The present entry profiles one T cell receptor (beta chain) with its context. The data stem from a study of T cells in Graves' hyperthyroidism and ophthalmopathy. The CDR3 extends over 14 amino acids. V was pared by 5 bases and J by 2 bases, with 5 bases of the junction left unmatched. CDR1 SEHNR and CDR2 FQNEAQ come from the germline V gene (reference sequence). RNA transcripts yielded amplified TCR beta CDR3 regions. In the first-round RT-PCR of the TCR CDR3, the HTBI primer set was used. TCRdb reprocessed the multiplex PCR reads via MiXCR and lists one record per CDR3 protein. The sample shows roughly 500,000 distinct CDR3 sequences, around 50% of them seen only once.

Sequencing input: peripheral blood or thyroid tissue (not recorded which). This receptor was taken from an adult woman with Graves' disease, either hyperthyroidism or ophthalmopathy (not recorded which). The chain links TRBV7-9 to TRBJ1-2, with 7 positions matching TRBD1. The CDR3 sequence is CASSRGGGNYGYTF. The CDR3 nucleotides read TGTGCCAGCAGCCGGGGAGGGGGCAACTATGGCTACACCTTC. Variable domain in full (rest from reference TRBV7-9 and TRBJ1-2): DTGVSQNPRHKITKRGQNVTFRCDPISEHNRLYWYRQTLGQGPEFLTYFQNEAQLEKSRLLSDRFSAERPKGSFSTLEIQRTEQGDSAMYLCASSRGGGNYGYTFGSGTRLTVV.